These 9 T cell receptor beta chains originate from one sample sequenced in a study of graft-versus-host responses after intestinal transplantation. Assay: immunoSEQ multiplex PCR; the TCRdb copy retains only in-frame clones and omits some. The sample consists of roughly 100,000 clones, about nine tenths of them appearing once. These receptors' antigens are unknown. The specimen comprised unstimulated CD4+ T cells sorted from spleen or lymph node cells, sampled before transplant. These TCRs come from a human donor who was the organ donor for an intestinal transplant.

About this clone itself: A junction boundary mismatches the germline segment, possibly from a read error. This chain uses TRBV5-6 with TRBJ2-2; 7 bases fit TRBD1. Germline V gene sequence: CDR1 SGHDT, CDR2 YYEEEE. The CDR3 spans 17 residues. The CDR3 is CASSKRRTTGNIGELFF. The CDR3 DNA is TGTGCCAGCAGCAAACGCCGTACGACAGGGAACATCGGGGAGCTGTTTTTT.

This chain uses TRBV5-4 with TRBJ2-5, with D unresolved. The CDR3 is made up of 12 amino acids. In germline, CDR1 is SGHNT, CDR2 YYREEE (reference sequence). V was shortened by 3 bases and J by 1 base, with 4 bases between the two germline ends. CDR3 in DNA: TGTGCCAGCAGCTGGCCCCAAGAGACCCAGTACTTC. Its translation: CASSWPQETQYF.

The genes are TRBV5-6 and TRBJ1-3; D gene uncertain. V lost 0 bases and J lost 6, with 10 bases in between. Germline lookup yields CDR1 SGHDT and CDR2 YYEEEE. This CDR3 comprises 14 residues. CDR3 protein: CASSLGAGKNTIYF. For the CDR3, the DNA is TGTGCCAGCAGCTTGGGTGCGGGAAAAAACACCATATATTTT.

The chain carries TRBV6-6 and TRBJ2-7; TRBD1 is a possible D gene (7 bases). The CDR3 has 13 residues. Germline CDR1 reads MNHNY; CDR2 reads SVGAGI (reference sequence). Trimming removed 6 bases from V and 3 bases from J, with 12 bases in between. CDR3 DNA: TGTGCCAGCAGGGGGAGGACAGGCTACGAGCAGTACTTC. Its protein is CASRGRTGYEQYF.

The chain couples TRBV2 to TRBJ2-7; 11 nucleotides agree with TRBD2. The trim removed 9 bases at V and 7 bases at J, leaving 11 bases unmatched. The CDR3 is 14 amino acids. CDR1 and CDR2 (germline): SNHLY, FYNNEI. The CDR3: CARALAGVSGEQYF. The DNA for the CDR3 is TGTGCCAGGGCACTAGCGGGGGTCTCGGGGGAGCAGTACTTC.

The chain employs TRBV4-1 and TRBJ1-2, with 8 bases aligning to TRBD1. Trimming took 1 base from V and 8 from J; bases not matched to a gene: 6. Germline V lookup: CDR1 MGHRA, CDR2 YSYEKL. The CDR3 runs 14 residues. CDR3 region: CASSQASGGRGYTF. CDR3 DNA sequence: TGCGCCAGCAGCCAAGCCTCAGGGGGCCGGGGCTACACCTTC.

This clone has just one count. The rearrangement links TRBV9 to TRBJ1-4, with TRBD1 as a possible D gene (6 bases). V was clipped by 4 bases and J by 6 bases, with 16 bases between them. There are 15 residues in the CDR3. The germline V gene has CDR1 SGDLS and CDR2 YYNGEE. This chain's CDR3 is CASSPRQVSDEKLFF. The DNA of the CDR3 is TGTGCCAGCAGCCCCCGACAGGTCTCGGATGAAAAACTGTTTTTT.

This sequence joins TRBV7-3 and TRBJ2-7; D perhaps matches TRBD2 (6 bases). Germline CDR1 and CDR2: SGHTA and FQGTGA. Trimming pared 5 bases from V and 5 bases from J, leaving 13 bases between. CDR3 size: 13 residues. This CDR3 reads CASSQTRLDEQYF. Written as DNA, the CDR3 is TGTGCCAGCAGCCAGACTAGGTTAGACGAGCAGTACTTC.

This chain links TRBV2 with TRBJ2-5; 7 positions match TRBD1. The J call may not be correct, given that the DNA end is closer to TRBJ2-7. Per the germline V gene, CDR1 is SNHLY and CDR2 is FYNNEI. The CDR3 contains 14 residues. CDR3 protein: CASSGGPGGYEQYF. The CDR3 DNA reads TGTGCCAGCAGTGGAGGCCCAGGGGGTTACGAGCAGTACTTC.